This T cell receptor (beta chain) was sequenced during a study of cytomegalovirus exposure and HLA in healthy donors (dated by TCRdb to between 2016 and 2019). Concerning the study at large: According to an earlier analysis of 587 of the donors, about 179 million T cells yielded roughly 110 million unique TCR beta sequences and approximately 280 Gb of sequence data. An early release that covered about 600 HLA-typed donors contained approximately 300 gigabases of sequencing data and tens of millions of unique TCR sequences. The genetic ancestry cluster associated with self-reported Caucasian donors included about 81% of the roughly 360 genotyped donors. The aim of the study was to test whether cataloging public T cell receptors could identify signatures of past pathogen exposure. The study used immunosequencing to profile the T cell repertoires of several hundred subjects and linked those repertoires to cytomegalovirus serostatus. Along with the roughly 670-subject first cohort, a separate validation cohort of over 90 different subjects was used. High-throughput TCR immunosequencing, statistical association of individual TCRs with disease status, and machine learning were combined to predict cytomegalovirus infection status. In a later analysis, previously published TCR beta repertoires from fewer than 750 donors were re-analyzed and high-resolution HLA genotyping was added so that TCR occurrence patterns could be studied. The later analysis used no new phenotypic data to find candidate immune exposures, relying instead on TCR beta sequences and their occurrence across donors. An earlier analysis of 587 of the donors used high-throughput TCR beta sequencing to judge whether each TCR beta V gene segment behaved as functional or pseudogenic. Alongside the repertoire data, information on donor age, sex, ethnicity and CMV serostatus was compiled. A later genetic analysis took genome-wide SNP genotypes for about 55% of the 666 donors and used that subset as a discovery cohort. Every repertoire in the discovery cohort had been generated on one and the same sequencing platform. Both class I and class II loci were covered by HLA typing, at four-digit resolution. Typing coverage differed by locus: A, B, C, DRB1 and DQB1 were typed in about 629-640 donors, DQA1 in about 550, DPA1 in around 600, and DPB1 in 472. Roughly 5 DR-DQ haplotypes were handled as single units for association and clustering, since linkage in the cohort was strong. Among around 400 genotyped donors of the cohort, an average of roughly 230,000 unique TCR beta nucleotide sequences was sequenced per donor, of which about 19% were non-productive.

As for this clone: It has no known antigen specificity. Germline and junction disagree at one end, which may indicate a read error.

The cohort comprised several hundred healthy bone marrow donors. At the time of sampling, every cohort member was nominally healthy, though immune exposures that went unrecorded were likely present. The donor was CMV seropositive and belonged to the group of 250 to 300 seropositive cohort members. A peripheral blood sample was provided by each donor, and peripheral blood mononuclear cells were used for TCR beta sequencing. The Qiagen DNeasy Blood Extraction Kit was used to extract genomic DNA from the blood cell samples. The library relied on the immunoSEQ multiplex PCR assay. A mixture of 60 forward primers for TCR Vbeta segments and 13 reverse primers for TCR Jbeta segments was used in the multiplex PCR. Amplification of the CDR3 region of rearranged TCR beta genes was performed with a multiplex PCR assay on genomic DNA. Amplified TCR beta libraries were sequenced as 87-base-pair reads on the Illumina HiSeq System. The published analysis was carried out like this. In a later analysis, tens of millions of unique TCR beta chains were counted across the 500 to 850 repertoires, and roughly 11 million of these chains were shared by at least two donors. To remove PCR and sequencing errors, raw reads were error-corrected and collapsed into unique sequences using a nearest-neighbor algorithm that merged closely related sequences. To assign V, D and J gene segments, CDR3 sequences were aligned to IMGT reference sequences. For a sequence to be retained, at least a six-nucleotide match to both a V gene segment and a J gene segment was required. Rearrangements were classified as productive when the CDR3 lacked stop codons and remained in frame with V and J, and all other rearrangements were classified as non-productive. CDR3 was defined by IMGT convention, running from the second conserved V-encoded cysteine to the conserved J-encoded phenylalanine. Sequences without an unambiguous match to a single V gene segment were excluded from the earlier analysis of 587 of the donors. An earlier analysis of several hundred of the donors called V segments functional above 56.7% productive rearrangements and segregating when the between-donor standard deviation exceeded 5%. To diagnose cytomegalovirus status from the catalog of TCR beta chain sequences, a statistical classification framework was built. In a later analysis, TCR nucleotide sequences were compared against IMGT/GENE-DB human TR gene sequences so that V and J genes could be assigned. A later analysis assigned CDR3 sequences and most-parsimonious VDJ recombination scenarios with the TCRdist pipeline. A later analysis defined each TCR beta chain by its CDR3 amino acid sequence plus V-gene family, and excluded reads lacking a unique V-gene family. To address suspected cross-contamination and a sequencing artifact, a later analysis removed roughly 640 highly shared, low-generation-probability nucleotide sequences. In a later analysis, a clonal expansion index was calculated for each public chain from normalized within-repertoire ranks of inferred template counts. Generation probabilities in a later analysis came from a VDJ recombination model fitted to out-of-frame rearrangements, and those results were checked against IGoR. Hypergeometric tests were used in a later analysis to score TCR-TCR, TCR-HLA and TCR-CMV co-occurrence, with a repertoire-size bias correction applied to the TCR pairs. To estimate false discovery rates, a later analysis permuted the HLA or CMV assignments 20 times. In a later analysis, co-occurring TCRs were grouped using DBSCAN, and TCRdist sequence similarity was added for clustering within HLA-allele-positive subsets. Repertoires with fewer than 30,000 or more than 120,000 public chains were left out of co-occurrence clustering, as were several repertoires with anomalous nucleotide sharing. What TCRdb holds here is the immuneACCESS table cut down to in-frame rearrangements. Part of the clones is not present; checked against another copy, under half of the missing clones reflect an unresolved V gene, and the others are unexplained. The V and J calls and clone size come from that table; D and trimming were worked out from the DNA. Here the sample has over 100,000 clones; around 69% occur a single time. The ten top clones hold under 9% of the sample.

Overall study results and their limits: Assigning TCR associations to individual alleles was difficult when HLA alleles, especially DR and DQ, strongly co-occurred. Compared with equally common non-associated chains, HLA-associated TCR beta chains in a later analysis were more clonally expanded and had lower generation probabilities. Across donors, most TCR sequences were observed very rarely, whereas some public TCRs were present in many individuals. According to a later analysis, most CMV-associated TCR beta chains appeared to be HLA-restricted, and the HLA associations seemed to be driven largely by CMV exposure. Three of the identified cytomegalovirus-associated TCR beta chains were confirmed in vitro to be specific for cytomegalovirus antigens. In an earlier analysis of some 550 of the donors, most TCR beta V segments were observed in productive rearrangements about 87% or about 30% of the time, broadly matching IMGT annotations. Because HLA typing was missing for some donors at each locus, association tests included only the typed subset. An association between a missense DCLRE1C variant and V-gene and J-gene trimming of TCR beta chains was found in a later genetic analysis and replicated in an independent cohort. A further reported finding was that TCR beta sequences accurately predicted the HLA-A and HLA-B alleles for most subjects in the first cohort. A cluster of highly shared sequence variants was judged likely to be a technical artifact of the sequencing pipeline. In a later genetic analysis, fewer N-insertions in productive TCRs were reported among donors in an Asian-associated ancestry cluster than the 666-donor mean. In a later analysis, TCR association rates were found to vary across HLA loci, with the most associated TCRs seen for DRB1 alleles and the fewest for HLA-C alleles. It was suggested by the authors that the approach could potentially be generalized to other disease states and immunological phenotypes. A later analysis reported that several top co-occurrence clusters appeared linked to parvovirus B19, influenza, CMV and Epstein-Barr virus. In the study, 150 to 200 TCR beta chains were listed as associated with cytomegalovirus. In this cohort, only TCR beta chains were sequenced, and detectable features were limited by the absence of alpha or paired-chain data. For the cohort, immune exposure information was limited to CMV serostatus. Because counts were too low, 15 to 20 rarely observed V segments, including chromosome 9 orphons, were excluded from the earlier analysis of several hundred of the donors. Cytomegalovirus status was reported to be diagnosed by the classifier with high specificity and sensitivity in both the original and validation cohorts. The presence/absence analyses assumed that sequencing depth was roughly uniform across donors, and that assumption may not be true. In a later analysis, 16,951 TCR beta sequences were associated with specific HLA alleles at a false discovery rate of 0.05. Linkage disequilibrium might explain the correlated functional status among segregating V segments, but an unknown experimental factor could not be excluded.

Input material: PBMCs. The clonotype originates from a woman aged 40-49 years in good health and CMV-seropositive.

The nucleotide sequence reads as follows: TGTTCCAGCAGCTCGGGGAATTCACCCCTCCACTTT. This yields the protein CSSSSGNSPLHF. This chain joins TRBV7-9 to TRBJ1-6; no D gene can be assigned with confidence. CDR1 and CDR2 are read off the germline V gene (reference sequence) as SEHNR and FQNEAQ. The CDR3, cysteine through phenylalanine, is 12 amino acids long. The CDR3 DNA has 36 bases and is translated from base 1.